The clone carrying this T cell receptor (beta chain) was observed once. Its antigen is unidentified. This specimen includes other DNA sequences encoding the same CDR3. The data were obtained in a study of shared clonotypes between healthy human individuals. The wider study: Per donor, CD8 memory used one plate, CD8 naive used two, CD4 memory used three and CD4 naive used three.

CDR3 length: 14 amino acids. Between the trimmed V and J ends, which lost 5 bases and 1 base, there was a span of 12 bases. Germline CDR1 is SGHNT and CDR2 is YYREEE (reference sequence). Only in-frame clones appear in the TCRdb table, and some are missing; sequencing was by immunoSEQ multiplex PCR. The sample has 1.5 million to 1.9 million clones, 95% to 99% seen once. Study-level findings and limits: In the sorted subsets, rarefaction showed sequencing was incomplete despite large depth. Generally, naive subsets came out with larger estimated richness than memory subsets.

Input material: naive CD4+ T cells sorted from blood. The sample's subset: CD45RA+ positively selected. V and J are TRBV5-4 and TRBJ2-5; a weak D match, TRBD1 (6 bases). The TCR originated in a man aged 25-45 years in good health. This chain's CDR3 is CASSSGQTQETQYF. As DNA, the CDR3 is TGTGCCAGCAGTTCTGGACAGACCCAAGAGACCCAGTACTTC. The entire variable domain, with the rest obtained from reference TRBV5-4 and TRBJ2-5, is as follows: ETGVTQSPTHLIKTRGQQVTLRCSSQSGHNTVSWYQQALGQGPQFIFQYYREEENGRGNFPPRFSGLQFPNYSSELNVNALELDDSALYLCASSSGQTQETQYFGPGTRLLVL.